The 9 T cell receptor beta chains in this list originate from one sample, sequenced in a study of identical twins. TCRdb re-analysed the 5' RACE reads in MiXCR, keeping a single row per CDR3 protein. The sample includes some 97,000 distinct CDR3 sequences, under 7% seen only once; the top ten take about 12%. The sample taken for sequencing was memory T cells sorted from blood. The receptors come from a woman in her 50s in good health.

This clonotype was counted at least ten times. The chain carries TRBV5-5 and TRBJ1-3; D is uncertain. This CDR3 region has 13 residues. Trimming took 4 bases from V and 0 from J, leaving 5 bases between them. CDR1 SGHKS and CDR2 YYEKEE come from the germline V gene (reference sequence). The CDR3 DNA follows: TGTGCCAGCAGCCTCTCCTCTGGAAACACCATATATTTT. As protein: CASSLSSGNTIYF. Based on the CDR3 plus reference TRBV5-5 and TRBJ1-3, the full variable domain is DAGVTQSPTHLIKTRGQQVTLRCSPISGHKSVSWYQQVLGQGPQFIFQYYEKEERGRGNFPDRFSARQFPNYSSELNVNALLLGDSALYLCASSLSSGNTIYFGEGSWLTVV.

This clonotype has a count of ten or more. The chain is built from TRBV12-3 or TRBV12-4 and TRBJ2-2, with 8 bases lining up with TRBD2. CDR3 size: 15 residues. J gave up 1 base and V 2 bases, and 0 bases lay outside the gene matches. As DNA, the CDR3 is TGTGCCAGCAGTTTACTAGCGGGGAACACCGGGGAGCTGTTTTTT. Encoded protein: CASSLLAGNTGELFF.

The rearrangement links TRBV7-2 to TRBJ2-1; 11 bases map to TRBD2. Germline V gene data show CDR1 as SGHTA and CDR2 as FQGNSA. Trimming at V came to 0 bases and at J to 2 bases, leaving 6 bases not matched to a gene. The CDR3 extends over 18 amino acids. CDR3 sequence: CASSLASLTSGAYNEQFF. CDR3 bases: TGTGCCAGCAGCTTAGCCTCTTTGACTAGCGGGGCCTACAATGAGCAGTTCTTC.

This clonotype was observed many times. The V and J genes are TRBV5-1 and TRBJ1-3; D is ambiguous. There are 13 residues in the CDR3. The germline V gene has CDR1 SGHRS and CDR2 YFSETQ. V was clipped by 0 bases and J by 7 bases, with 8 bases between them. CDR3 protein: CASSLGLGNTIYF. Written as DNA, the CDR3 is TGCGCCAGCAGCTTGGGACTGGGGAACACCATATATTTT. Full variable domain (remainder filled in from reference TRBV5-1 and TRBJ1-3): KAGVTQTPRYLIKTRGQQVTLSCSPISGHRSVSWYQQTPGQGLQFLFEYFSETQRNKGNFPGRFSGRQFSNSRSEMNVSTLELGDSALYLCASSLGLGNTIYFGEGSWLTVV.

The chain combines TRBV28 with TRBJ2-1; D is unclear. V lost 3 bases, J lost 11 bases, and 11 bases lay in between. Germline CDR1 and CDR2: MDHEN and SYDVKM. The CDR3 sequence is 12 residues long. CDR3 DNA sequence: TGTGCCAGCAGTTTCACGAAGCGCAAGCAGTTCTTC. Residues: CASSFTKRKQFF. Looking up the rest from reference TRBV28 and TRBJ2-1 gives the full variable domain: DVKVTQSSRYLVKRTGEKVFLECVQDMDHENMFWYRQDPGLGLRLIYFSYDVKMKEKGDIPEGYSVSREKKERFSLILESASTNQTSMYLCASSFTKRKQFFGPGTRLTVL.

This clonotype was observed at least ten times. The V gene is TRBV12-3 or TRBV12-4, the J gene TRBJ1-1; D is uncertain. CDR3 size: 13 residues. V lost 5 bases, J lost 9 bases, and 16 bases lay in between. For the CDR3, the DNA is TGTGCCAGCAGTAAAACCCGGGTCTCACAAGCTTTCTTT. It codes for CASSKTRVSQAFF.

This clonotype showed up many times. V and J are TRBV12-3 or TRBV12-4 and TRBJ1-1; D possibly corresponds to TRBD1 (6 bases). CDR3 length: 12 residues. Between the trimmed V and J ends, which lost 6 bases and 11 bases, there was a span of 16 bases. The CDR3 here is CASRLTGMGAFF. The CDR3, as DNA: TGTGCCAGCAGGTTGACAGGCATGGGGGCTTTCTTT.

At least ten counts were recorded for this clonotype. Relative to the germline gene, one junction end is altered; a read error may explain this. V is TRBV4-2 and J is TRBJ2-7; 9 nucleotides line up with TRBD1. The CDR3 length is 16 residues. Germline CDR1 and CDR2: LGHNA and YNFKEQ. The DNA of the CDR3 is TGTGCCAGCAGCCAAGACATGACCTTGGGACAGGGAAAAATCCTGTTC. Translating it yields CASSQDMTLGQGKILF.

This clonotype was seen more than once but under ten times. V and J are TRBV20-1 and TRBJ1-3; D is ambiguous. The germline CDR1 and CDR2 sequences are DFQATT and SNEGSKA (reference sequence). V was pared by 0 bases and J by 0 bases, with 12 bases between. CDR3 length: 16 residues. CDR3 DNA: TGCAGTGCTAGAGAGTCGGGGTTTGGCTCTGGAAACACCATATATTTT. Protein sequence: CSARESGFGSGNTIYF.